A single T cell receptor beta chain is shown here with its context. The antigen is undetermined. The repertoire was sequenced with immunoSEQ multiplex PCR; TCRdb's copy has only in-frame clones and lacks some. The data show some 200,000 clones, approximately 84% seen once. From germline, CDR1 is SGHAT and CDR2 FQNNGV. V lost 4 bases, J lost 3 bases, and 7 bases stayed unmatched. This CDR3 has 16 residues. This sample was included in a study of cytomegalovirus exposure and HLA in healthy donors. Study conclusions and caveats: The study put around 180 TCR beta chains on its list as cytomegalovirus-associated.

The chain uses TRBV11-2 and TRBJ2-3; TRBD2 matches 10 bases. The clonotype was recovered from a young woman in good health and CMV-seropositive. Sample: PBMCs. This CDR3 is CASSSLPSGGTDTQYF. Here the CDR3 DNA reads TGTGCCAGCAGCTCCCTTCCTAGCGGGGGAACAGATACGCAGTATTTT.